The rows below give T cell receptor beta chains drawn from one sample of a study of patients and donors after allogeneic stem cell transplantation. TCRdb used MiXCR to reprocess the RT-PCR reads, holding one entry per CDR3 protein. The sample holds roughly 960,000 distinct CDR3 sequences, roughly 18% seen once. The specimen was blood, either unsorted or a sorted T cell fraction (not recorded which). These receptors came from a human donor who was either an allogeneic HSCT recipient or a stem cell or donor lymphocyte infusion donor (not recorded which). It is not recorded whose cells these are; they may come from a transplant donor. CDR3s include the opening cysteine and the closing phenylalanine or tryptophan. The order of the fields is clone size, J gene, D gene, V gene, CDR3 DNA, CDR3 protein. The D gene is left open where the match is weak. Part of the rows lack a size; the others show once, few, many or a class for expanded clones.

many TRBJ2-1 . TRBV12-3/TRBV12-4 TGTGCCAGCAGTTTTTGGGGTAGGAGCTCCTACAATGAGCAGTTCTTC CASSFWGRSSYNEQFF
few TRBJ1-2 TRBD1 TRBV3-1 TGTGCCAGCAGCCAGTCCGACAGGGGTGGCTACACCTTC CASSQSDRGGYTF
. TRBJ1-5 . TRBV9 TGTGCCAGCAGCGTAGCTGACGGGCCCCAGCATTTT CASSVADGPQHF
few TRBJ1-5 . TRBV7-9 TGTGCCAGCAGCTTAAGGGGAGATATGCAGCCCCAGCATTTT CASSLRGDMQPQHF
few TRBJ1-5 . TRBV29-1 TGCAGCGTTGCAGGCAGGGTCAATCAGCCCCAGCATTTT CSVAGRVNQPQHF
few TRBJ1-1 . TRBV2 TGTGCCAGCAGTGAAGGGTGGGGAGCTTTCTTT CASSEGWGAFF
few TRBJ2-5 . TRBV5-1 TGCGCCAGCAGCTTGCGGGCGGCGGGATCAGGAGAGACCCAGTACTTC CASSLRAAGSGETQYF
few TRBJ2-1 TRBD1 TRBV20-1 TGCAGTGCCCGTCAAAGACAGGGGAAGTTCTTC CSARQRQGKFF
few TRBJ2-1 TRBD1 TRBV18 TGTGCCAGCTCACCCGGGACAGGGCGAATGAATGAGCAGTTCTTC CASSPGTGRMNEQFF
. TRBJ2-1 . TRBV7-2 TGTGCCAGCAGCTCCCGGGTCGTGAATCCCCAGGGAGTCTTC CASSSRVVNPQGVF
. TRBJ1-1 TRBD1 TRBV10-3 TGTGCCATCAGTGCGCCGGGACAGAGGATCGATGAAGCTTTCTTT CAISAPGQRIDEAFF
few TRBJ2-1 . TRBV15 TGTGCCACCAGCAGAGATCACAATGAGCAGTTCTTC CATSRDHNEQFF
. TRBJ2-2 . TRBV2 TGTGCCGGAGGCAGGACAAGTGGCACCGGGGAGCTGTTTTTT CAGGRTSGTGELFF
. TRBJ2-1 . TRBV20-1 TGCAGTGCTCACAATAGCGGTAAAAGCTCCTACAATGAGCAGTTCTTC CSAHNSGKSSYNEQFF
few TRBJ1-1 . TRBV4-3 TGCGCCAGCAGCCAAGATCCCCCGGGGCGCACTGAAGCTTTCTTT CASSQDPPGRTEAFF
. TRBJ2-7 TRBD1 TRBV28 TGTGCCAGCAGTTTATGGTCAGGGGGCTACGAGCAGTACTTC CASSLWSGGYEQYF
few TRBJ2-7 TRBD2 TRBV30 TGTGCCTGGAGTGTACCCGACGGGAGGATCTACGAGCAGTACTTC CAWSVPDGRIYEQYF
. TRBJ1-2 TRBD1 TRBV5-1 TGCGCCAGCAGCGGACTGGGACAGGGTAGTGGCTACACCTTC CASSGLGQGSGYTF
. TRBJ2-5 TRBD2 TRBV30 TGTGCCTGGAGTGTTGGCGGGAGGGAGACCCAGTACTTC CAWSVGGRETQYF
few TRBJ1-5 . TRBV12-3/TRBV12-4 TGTGCCAGCAGTTGGCGGGATAATCAGCCCCAGCATTTT CASSWRDNQPQHF
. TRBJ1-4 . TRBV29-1 TGCAGCGTTGAAGGAGATGAAAAACTGTTTTTT CSVEGDEKLFF
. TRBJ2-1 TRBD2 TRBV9 TGTGCCAGCAGCGTAGACCCTAGCGGGAGGCCAGGGAATGAGCAGTTCTTC CASSVDPSGRPGNEQFF
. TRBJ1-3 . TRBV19 TGTGCCAGTAGTATAGGGGGGCCTGGAAACACCATATATTTT CASSIGGPGNTIYF
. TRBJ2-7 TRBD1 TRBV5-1 TGCGCCAGCAGCGGGTGGGACAGGGGATCGTACGAGCAGTACTTC CASSGWDRGSYEQYF
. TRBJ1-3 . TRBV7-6 TGTGCCAGCAGCCCCACATCCGGTGGCCCCAGCTCTGGAAACACCATATATTTT CASSPTSGGPSSGNTIYF
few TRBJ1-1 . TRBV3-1 TGTGCCAGCAGATTACAGGGTTTGGGCACTGAAGCTTTCTTT CASRLQGLGTEAFF
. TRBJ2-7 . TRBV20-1 TGCAGTGCTCCTTTAAGGGTAGGGGTTAACGAGCAGTACTTC CSAPLRVGVNEQYF
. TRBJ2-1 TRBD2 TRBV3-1 TGTGCCAGCAGCCAAGATGACGTCCTTGGCGGGGGGGCCGAGTTCTTC CASSQDDVLGGGAEFF
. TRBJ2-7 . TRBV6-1 TGTGCCAGCAGTGAAGGGGCAGGGAGATACTTC CASSEGAGRYF
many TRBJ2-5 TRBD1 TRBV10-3 TGTGCCATCAGTGAGCTTCGACAGGGTCGGAACCAAGAGACCCAGTACTTC CAISELRQGRNQETQYF
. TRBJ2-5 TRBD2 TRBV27 TGTGCCAGCAGTATCGACGGGGGGGAGACCCAGTACTTC CASSIDGGETQYF
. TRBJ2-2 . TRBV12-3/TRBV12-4 TGTGCCAGCAGTAGACTAGGCGGTCCGGGGGAGCTGTTTTTT CASSRLGGPGELFF
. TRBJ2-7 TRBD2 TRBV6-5 TGTGCCAGCAGTTTCGGACTAGCGGCCGGCGCCAACGAGCAGTACTTC CASSFGLAAGANEQYF
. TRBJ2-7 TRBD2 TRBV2 TGTGCCAGCAGTGCCGTTCGGGGGGGGCCGGATTACGAGCAGTACTTC CASSAVRGGPDYEQYF
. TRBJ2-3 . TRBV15 TGTGCCACCAGCAGAGAGCCCCAGAGAGGTACGCAGTATTTT CATSREPQRGTQYF
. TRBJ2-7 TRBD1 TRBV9 TGTGCCAGCAGCGTAGCCGACAGGGGTACCGAGCAGTACTTC CASSVADRGTEQYF
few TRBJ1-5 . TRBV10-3 TGTGCCATCAGTGAGGGAGGTATACAGCCCCAGCATTTT CAISEGGIQPQHF
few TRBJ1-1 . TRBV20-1 TGCAGCCTGCTCACTCTCACTGAAGCTTTCTTT CSLLTLTEAFF
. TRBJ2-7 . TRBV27 TGTGCCAGCAGTTTATCGAGCGCCGGATCCTACGAGCAGTACTTC CASSLSSAGSYEQYF
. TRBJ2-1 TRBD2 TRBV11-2 TGTGCCAGCAGCCCATCACCGCCTCCAACTAGCGGGAGTTACAATGAGCAGTTCTTC CASSPSPPPTSGSYNEQFF
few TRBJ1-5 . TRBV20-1 TGCAGTGCTAGACAACTGGTAAATCAGCCCCAGCATTTT CSARQLVNQPQHF
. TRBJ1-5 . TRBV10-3 TGTGCCATCAGTGGCTCGGGGGGCAATCAGCCCCAGCATTTT CAISGSGGNQPQHF
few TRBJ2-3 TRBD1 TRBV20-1 TGCAGTGCTAGACCGGGACAGGGGGCGGAAAGGGCGCAGTATTTT CSARPGQGAERAQYF
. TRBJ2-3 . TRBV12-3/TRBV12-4 TGTGCCAGCTCGGGGCCCGGCCCGGATCCGCAGTATTTT CASSGPGPDPQYF
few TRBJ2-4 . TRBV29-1 TGCAGCGTTGAGGCGGACAATGACATTCAGTACTTC CSVEADNDIQYF
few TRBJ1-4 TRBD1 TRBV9 TGTGCCAGCAGCGTGACAGGGTTTGCAACTAATGAAAAACTGTTTTTT CASSVTGFATNEKLFF
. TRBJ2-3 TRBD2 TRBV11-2 TGTGCCAGCAGCTTAATCAGGGGCCTTCAGCGGGAGGACACAGATACGCAGTATTTT CASSLIRGLQREDTDTQYF
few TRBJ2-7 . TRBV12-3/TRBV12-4 TGTGCCAGCAGTTTAGTATCCGGACGGGCAACCTACGAGCAGTACTTC CASSLVSGRATYEQYF
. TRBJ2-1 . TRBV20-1 TGCAGTGCCAGAAGACGGGAGCAGTTCTTC CSARRREQFF
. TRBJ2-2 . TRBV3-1 TGTGCCAGCAGCCAAGAGATCGCGGGGACCGGGGAGCTGTTTTTT CASSQEIAGTGELFF
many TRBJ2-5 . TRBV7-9 TGTGCCAGCAGTTTGGTCCCACAGGAGACCCAGTACTTC CASSLVPQETQYF
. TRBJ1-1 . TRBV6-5 TGTGCCAGCAGTTACGGGTTCCAGGTCTTCTTT CASSYGFQVFF
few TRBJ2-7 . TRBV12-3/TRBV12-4 TGTGCCAGCGGGTTGACACTTGCCTACGAGCAGTACTTC CASGLTLAYEQYF